This T cell receptor beta chain was retrieved from a study of T cells in Graves' hyperthyroidism and ophthalmopathy. This CDR3 contains 13 residues. Germline lookup yields CDR1 MNHEY and CDR2 SVGEGT. The germline V and J ends were trimmed by 3 bases and 8 bases, with 13 bases remaining between them. Reasons for excluding patients were uncontrolled infection, other autoimmune disease, pregnancy or lactation. Each diagnosis was grounded in clinical symptoms, serum thyroxine and TRAb, thyroid ultrasound, and orbital computed tomography. Study results and caveats: In simple terms, a model built on 13 V-J features told ophthalmopathy apart from stable hyperthyroidism.

This clonotype was observed at least ten times. Its specificity is not known. RNA transcripts were the template for amplifying TCR beta CDR3 regions. HTBI primers were used for first-round RT-PCR of the TCR CDR3. Using its own MiXCR run on the multiplex PCR reads, TCRdb lists one record per CDR3 protein. The sample consists of around 240,000 distinct CDR3 sequences, roughly 17% of them appearing once. Material: blood. The receptor was isolated from a young woman with Graves' ophthalmopathy. The V call is TRBV6-2 or TRBV6-3, the J call TRBJ1-2; no definite D call. CDR3 bases: TGTGCCAGCAGTTATACGGTGGGGAGCGGCTACACCTTC. Encoded protein: CASSYTVGSGYTF.